The clone carrying this T cell receptor (beta chain) has only one observation. This sample is drawn from a study of blood T cell repertoires in COVID-19. Study at large: Whether acute or convalescent, the COVID-19 samples came from the United States, Italy and Spain. Sample material is recorded as cDNA or gDNA derived from T cells, B-cell-depleted T cells, or PBMCs.

Original data processing: Amplification from reference gene primers served as the basis for estimated nucleated cell counts. The table came from immunoSEQ multiplex PCR; TCRdb's copy has only in-frame clones and leaves some out. The D gene and trimming were derived from the DNA, and the V and J assignments and clone size from that table. In the table there are fewer than 150,000 clones, around 78% of which are singletons. The length of the CDR3 is 14 residues. The germline V and J ends were trimmed by 7 bases and 6 bases, with 16 bases remaining between them. Germline CDR1 SGDLS, CDR2 YYNGEE. The clonotype originates from a human donor in a cohort sampled during active COVID-19. The sample taken for sequencing was peripheral blood. The rearrangement uses TRBV9 and TRBJ1-4, with D hard to call. This CDR3 reads CASRREVEDEKLFF. The CDR3, as DNA: TGTGCCAGCCGCCGGGAAGTCGAGGATGAAAAACTGTTTTTT. Full variable domain (remainder filled in from reference TRBV9 and TRBJ1-4): DSGVTQTPKHLITATGQRVTLRCSPRSGDLSVYWYQQSLDQGLQFLIQYYNGEERAKGNILERFSAQQFPDLHSELNLSSLELGDSALYFCASRREVEDEKLFFGSGTQLSVL.